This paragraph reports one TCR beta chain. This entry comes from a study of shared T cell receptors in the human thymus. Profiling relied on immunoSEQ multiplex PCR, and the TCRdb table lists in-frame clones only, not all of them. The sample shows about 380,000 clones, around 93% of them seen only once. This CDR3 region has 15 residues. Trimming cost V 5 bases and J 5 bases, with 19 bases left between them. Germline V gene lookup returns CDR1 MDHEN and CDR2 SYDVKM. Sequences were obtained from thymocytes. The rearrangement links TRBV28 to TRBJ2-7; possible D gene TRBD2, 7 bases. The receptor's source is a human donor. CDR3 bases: TGTGCCAGCAGTCGGGGGGCGGGATTGGCCCACGAGCAGTACTTC. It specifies CASSRGAGLAHEQYF.